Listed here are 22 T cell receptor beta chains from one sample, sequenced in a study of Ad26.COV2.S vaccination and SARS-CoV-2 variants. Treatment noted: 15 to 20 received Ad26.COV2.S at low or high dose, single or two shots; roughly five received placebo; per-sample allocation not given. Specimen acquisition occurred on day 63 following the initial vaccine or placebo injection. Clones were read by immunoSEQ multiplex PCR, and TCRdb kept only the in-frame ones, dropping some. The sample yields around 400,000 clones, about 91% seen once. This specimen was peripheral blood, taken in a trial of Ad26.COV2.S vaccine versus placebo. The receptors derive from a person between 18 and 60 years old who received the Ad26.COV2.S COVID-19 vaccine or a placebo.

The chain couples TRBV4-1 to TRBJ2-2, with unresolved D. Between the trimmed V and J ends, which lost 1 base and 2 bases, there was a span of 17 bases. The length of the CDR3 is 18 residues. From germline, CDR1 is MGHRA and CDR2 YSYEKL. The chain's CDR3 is CASSQVELENGNTGELFF. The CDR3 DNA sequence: TGCGCCAGCAGCCAAGTAGAGCTAGAGAACGGCAACACCGGGGAGCTGTTTTTT.

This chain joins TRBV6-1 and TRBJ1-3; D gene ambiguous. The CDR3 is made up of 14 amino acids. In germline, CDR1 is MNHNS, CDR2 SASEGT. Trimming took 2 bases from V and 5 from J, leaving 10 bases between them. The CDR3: CASSEPGSRNTIYF. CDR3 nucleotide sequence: TGTGCCAGCAGTGAACCGGGGAGCAGAAACACCATATATTTT.

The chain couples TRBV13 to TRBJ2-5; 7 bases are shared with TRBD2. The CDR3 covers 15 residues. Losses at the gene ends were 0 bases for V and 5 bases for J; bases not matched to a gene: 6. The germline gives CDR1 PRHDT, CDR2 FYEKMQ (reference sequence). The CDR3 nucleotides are TGTGCCAGCAGCTTAGGGCGGAGCGGGATGGAGACCCAGTACTTC. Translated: CASSLGRSGMETQYF.

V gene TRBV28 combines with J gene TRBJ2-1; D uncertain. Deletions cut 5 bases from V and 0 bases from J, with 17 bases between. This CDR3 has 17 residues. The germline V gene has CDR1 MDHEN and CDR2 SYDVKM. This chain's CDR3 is CASSQVRGAFSYNEQFF. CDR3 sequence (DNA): TGTGCCAGCAGTCAGGTCCGTGGTGCCTTCTCCTACAATGAGCAGTTCTTC.

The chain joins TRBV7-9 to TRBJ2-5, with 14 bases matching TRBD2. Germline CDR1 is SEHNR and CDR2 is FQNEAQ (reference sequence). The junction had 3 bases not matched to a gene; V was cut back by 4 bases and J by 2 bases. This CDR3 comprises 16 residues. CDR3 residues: CASSSRLAGGQETQYF. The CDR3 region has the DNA TGTGCCAGCAGCTCCAGACTAGCGGGAGGGCAAGAGACCCAGTACTTC.

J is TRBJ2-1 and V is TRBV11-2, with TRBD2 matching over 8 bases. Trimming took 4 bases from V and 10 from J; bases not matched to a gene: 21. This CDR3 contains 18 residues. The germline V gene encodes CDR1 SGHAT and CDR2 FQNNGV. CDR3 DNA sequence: TGTGCCAGCAGCTACGGGTTTCAGACAGACCCGGGACTAGGGGAGCAGTTCTTC. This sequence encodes CASSYGFQTDPGLGEQFF.

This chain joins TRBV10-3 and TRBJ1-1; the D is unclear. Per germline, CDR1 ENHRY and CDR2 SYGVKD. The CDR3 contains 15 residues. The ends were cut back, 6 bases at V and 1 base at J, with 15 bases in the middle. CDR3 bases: TGTGCCATCAGCTTCATTAGACTGAGGAACACTGAAGCTTTCTTT. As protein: CAISFIRLRNTEAFF.

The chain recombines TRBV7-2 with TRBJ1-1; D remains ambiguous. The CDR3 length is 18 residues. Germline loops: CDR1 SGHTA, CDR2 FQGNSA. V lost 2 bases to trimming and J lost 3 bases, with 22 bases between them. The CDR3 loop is CASSLFGLGSLGDTEAFF. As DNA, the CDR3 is TGTGCCAGCAGCTTATTCGGACTTGGTTCCCTGGGCGACACTGAAGCTTTCTTT. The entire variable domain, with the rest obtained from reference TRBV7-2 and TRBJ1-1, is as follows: GAGVSQSPSNKVTEKGKDVELRCDPISGHTALYWYRQSLGQGLEFLIYFQGNSAPDKSGLPSDRFSAERTGGSVSTLTIQRTQQEDSAVYLCASSLFGLGSLGDTEAFFGQGTRLTVV.

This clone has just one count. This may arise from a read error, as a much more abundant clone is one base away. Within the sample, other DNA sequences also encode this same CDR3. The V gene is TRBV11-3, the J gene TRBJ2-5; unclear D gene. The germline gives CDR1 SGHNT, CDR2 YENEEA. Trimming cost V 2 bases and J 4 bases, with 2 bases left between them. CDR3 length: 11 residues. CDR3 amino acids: CASSLRETQYF. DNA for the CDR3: TGTGCCAGCAGCTTAAGAGAGACCCAGTACTTC.

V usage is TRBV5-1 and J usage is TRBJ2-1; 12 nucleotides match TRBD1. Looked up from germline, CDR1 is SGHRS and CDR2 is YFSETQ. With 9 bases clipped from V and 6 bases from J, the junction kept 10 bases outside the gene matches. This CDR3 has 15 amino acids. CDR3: CATDPGQGAVNEQFF. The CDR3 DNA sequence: TGCGCCACCGACCCGGGACAGGGGGCGGTCAATGAGCAGTTCTTC.

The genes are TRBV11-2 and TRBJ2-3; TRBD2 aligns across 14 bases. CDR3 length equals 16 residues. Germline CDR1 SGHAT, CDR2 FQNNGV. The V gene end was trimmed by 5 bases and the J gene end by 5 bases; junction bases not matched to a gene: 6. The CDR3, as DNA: TGTGCCAGCAGCCCGGGACTAGCGGGAGTTGGAGATACGCAGTATTTT. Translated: CASSPGLAGVGDTQYF.

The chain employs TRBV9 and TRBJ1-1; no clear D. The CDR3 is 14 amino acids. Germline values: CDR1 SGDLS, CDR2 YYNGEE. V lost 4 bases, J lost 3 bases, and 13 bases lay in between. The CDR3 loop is CASSPFSRDTEAFF. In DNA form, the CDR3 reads TGTGCCAGCAGCCCCTTCTCACGGGACACTGAAGCTTTCTTT.

The CDR3 loop reads CASKSIAGGITDTQYF. In nucleotides, the CDR3 is TGCGCCAGCAAGTCGATAGCGGGAGGCATCACAGATACGCAGTATTTT. The chain uses TRBV5-1 and TRBJ2-3, with 10 bases that match TRBD2. This CDR3 has 16 amino acids. V shed 6 bases and J 2 bases; nucleotides not matched to a gene: 9. Germline V gene data show CDR1 as SGHRS and CDR2 as YFSETQ.

CDR3 DNA: TGCGCCAGCAGCCATTCCCGGGGGGGGTCAGGGCCCACTACCTCCCAAGAGACCCAGTACTTC. Protein product: CASSHSRGGSGPTTSQETQYF. The rearrangement uses TRBV4-1 and TRBJ2-5; 8 nucleotides match TRBD2. Germline V gives CDR1 MGHRA, CDR2 YSYEKL. The CDR3 is made up of 21 amino acids. V trimming: 3 bases; J trimming: 1 base; junction bases outside the gene matches: 22.

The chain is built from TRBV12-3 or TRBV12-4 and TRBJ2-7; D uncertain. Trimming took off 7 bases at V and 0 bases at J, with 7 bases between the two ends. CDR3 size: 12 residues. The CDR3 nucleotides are TGTGCCAGCAAAACCGACTCCTACGAGCAGTACTTC. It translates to CASKTDSYEQYF.

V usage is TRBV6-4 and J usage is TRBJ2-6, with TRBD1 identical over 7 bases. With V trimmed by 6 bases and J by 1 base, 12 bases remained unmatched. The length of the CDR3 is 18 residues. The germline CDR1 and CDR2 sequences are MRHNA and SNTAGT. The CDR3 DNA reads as TGTGCCAGCAGCTTGGGTGGGACAGCACCATCTGGGGCCAACGTCCTGACTTTC. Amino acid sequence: CASSLGGTAPSGANVLTF.

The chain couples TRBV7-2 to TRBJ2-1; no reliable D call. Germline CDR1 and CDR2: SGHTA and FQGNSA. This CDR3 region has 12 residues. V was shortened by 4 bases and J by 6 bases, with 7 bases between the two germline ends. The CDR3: CASSWQVNEQFF. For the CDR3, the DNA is TGTGCCAGCAGCTGGCAGGTCAATGAGCAGTTCTTC.

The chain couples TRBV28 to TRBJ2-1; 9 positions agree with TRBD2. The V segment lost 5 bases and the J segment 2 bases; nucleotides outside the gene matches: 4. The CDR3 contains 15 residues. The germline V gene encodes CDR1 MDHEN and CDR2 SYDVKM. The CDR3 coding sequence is TGTGCCAGCAGTGTGACTAGCGGTCCCTACAATGAGCAGTTCTTC. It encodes CASSVTSGPYNEQFF.

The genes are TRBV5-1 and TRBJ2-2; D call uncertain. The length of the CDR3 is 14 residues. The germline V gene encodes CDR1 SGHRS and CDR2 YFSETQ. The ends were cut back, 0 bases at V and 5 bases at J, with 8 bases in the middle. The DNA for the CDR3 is TGCGCCAGCAGCTTGGCCCTCGCTACCGGGGAGCTGTTTTTT. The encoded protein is CASSLALATGELFF. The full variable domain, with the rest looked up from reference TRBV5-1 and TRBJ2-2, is KAGVTQTPRYLIKTRGQQVTLSCSPISGHRSVSWYQQTPGQGLQFLFEYFSETQRNKGNFPGRFSGRQFSNSRSEMNVSTLELGDSALYLCASSLALATGELFFGEGSRLTVL.

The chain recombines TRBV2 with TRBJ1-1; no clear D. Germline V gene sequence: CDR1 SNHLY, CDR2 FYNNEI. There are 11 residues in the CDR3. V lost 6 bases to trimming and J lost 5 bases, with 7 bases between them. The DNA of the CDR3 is TGTGCCAGCAGCCTCGGGACTGAAGCTTTCTTT. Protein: CASSLGTEAFF.

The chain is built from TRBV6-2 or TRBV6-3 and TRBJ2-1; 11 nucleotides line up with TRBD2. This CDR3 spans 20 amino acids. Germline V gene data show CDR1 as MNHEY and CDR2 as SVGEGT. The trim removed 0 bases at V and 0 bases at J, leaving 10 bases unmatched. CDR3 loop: CASSYSTGLAGLSSYNEQFF. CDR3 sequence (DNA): TGTGCCAGCAGTTACTCGACCGGACTAGCGGGTCTTAGCTCCTACAATGAGCAGTTCTTC.

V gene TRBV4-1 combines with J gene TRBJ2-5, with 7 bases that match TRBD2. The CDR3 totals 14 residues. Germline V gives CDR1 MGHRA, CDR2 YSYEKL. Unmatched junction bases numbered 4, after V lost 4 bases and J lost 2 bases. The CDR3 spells CASSPGGRQETQYF. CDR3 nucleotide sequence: TGCGCCAGCAGCCCGGGAGGCCGGCAAGAGACCCAGTACTTC.